Following are 25 T cell receptor delta chains from one sample sequenced in a study of gamma-delta T cells after stem cell transplantation. TCRdb reanalysed the RT-PCR reads via CATT. The data contain approximately 3,000 delta-chain clones, around 5% of them singletons. Sequencing used gamma-delta T cells. These receptors were obtained from a human donor. It is not recorded whose cells these are; they may come from a transplant donor.

This clone showed up just a few times. A much larger clone differs by one base, so this may be a read error. The V gene is TRDV2, the J gene TRDJ1; 7 nucleotides line up with TRDD3. V gave up 0 bases and J gave up 0 bases; unmatched junction bases: 9. The CDR3 has 17 residues. Germline V gene data show CDR1 as GEAIGNYY and CDR2 as EKD. The CDR3 spells CACDTLGASAYTDKLIF. DNA for the CDR3: TGTGCCTGTGACACCCTGGGGGCCTCAGCTTACACCGATAAACTCATCTTT.

Of note for this clone: A read error may be the cause here, since a much bigger clone is one base away. This CDR3 is also generated by other DNA sequences in the sample. The chain recombines TRDV2 with TRDJ1; 11 bases are shared with TRDD3. The germline gives CDR1 GEAIGNYY, CDR2 EKD. This CDR3 comprises 17 residues. CDR3 amino acids: CACDTLGDTRYTDKLIF. The CDR3 nucleotides read TGTGCCTGTGACACGCTGGGGGATACCCGGTACACTGATAAACTCATCTTT.

Turning to this clone: A far larger clone lies a single base away; this is likely a read error. Within the sample, other DNA sequences also encode this same CDR3. The genes are TRDV2 and TRDJ3, with TRDD3 matching 13 bases. The V segment lost 0 bases and the J segment 0 bases; nucleotides outside the gene matches: 13. Germline V gene data show CDR1 as GEAIGNYY and CDR2 as EKD. The CDR3 loop spans 23 amino acids. CDR3 sequence: CACDTATGGYGTSSSWDTRQMFF. The DNA of the CDR3 is TGTGCCTGTGACACCGCAACTGGGGGATACGGCACATCTAGCTCCTGGGACACCCGACAGATGTTTTTC.

This clone was recorded a few times. TCRdb has a much larger clone's protein, which differs at residue 3 from the translation of this DNA, likely because of a read error; what is shown is the protein translated from the DNA. This chain joins TRDV2 and TRDJ1, with TRDD3 matching 9 bases. CDR1 is GEAIGNYY and CDR2 is EKD in the germline V gene. The CDR3 sequence is 21 residues long. CDR3 DNA: TGTGCCCGTGACACCGTGAGGGTTAAATCGCTGGGGGATTCGTACACCGATAAACTCATCTTT. Its translation is CARDTVRVKSLGDSYTDKLIF.

This clone is classed as medium-sized (0.01 to 0.1%). The CDR3 sequence is CACDQVLGDRPAGPAQLFF. As DNA, the CDR3 is TGTGCCTGTGACCAAGTACTGGGGGATAGGCCCGCGGGGCCAGCACAACTCTTCTTT. This sequence joins TRDV2 and TRDJ2, with 11 bases fitting TRDD3. The CDR3 totals 19 residues. Germline V gives CDR1 GEAIGNYY, CDR2 EKD. Trimming removed 3 bases from V and 6 bases from J; junction bases left unmatched: 17.

Only a few counts were recorded for this clone. This sequence is one base from a far larger clone and is likely a read error. Other DNA sequences in the same sample also yield this CDR3. This chain links TRDV2 with TRDJ1; 10 nucleotides line up with TRDD3. The V gene's germline CDR1 is GEAIGNYY and CDR2 EKD. The CDR3 is 16 amino acids. The CDR3 reads CACGTVEGGYDDKLIF. CDR3 nucleotides: TGTGCCTGTGGCACCGTGGAGGGGGGATACGACGATAAACTCATCTTT.

This clone was seen a handful of times. This may be a read error: a much more frequent sequence differs by one nucleotide. The same CDR3 also results from other DNA sequences found in this sample. The chain is built from TRDV2 and TRDJ1, with TRDD3 matching over 10 bases. V lost 7 bases to trimming and J lost 0 bases; unmatched junction nucleotides: 16. Germline values: CDR1 GEAIGNYY, CDR2 EKD. The CDR3 is 18 residues long. CDR3 protein: CACDGLRGGYGYTDKLIF. The CDR3 nucleotides read TGTGCCTGCGACGGACTACGCGGGGGATACGGGTACACCGATAAACTCATCTTT.

The chain uses TRDV2 and TRDJ3; 10 nucleotides align to TRDD3. This CDR3 is built from 20 residues. With V trimmed by 3 bases and J by 0 bases, 10 bases remained unmatched. Germline-derived CDR1 and CDR2 are GEAIGNYY and EKD. The DNA of the CDR3 is TGTGCCTGTGACGTGCCGGGGGATACGCTTAGCTCCTGGGACACCCGACAGATGTTTTTC. This translates into CACDVPGDTLSSWDTRQMFF.

Notes on this clone: This may arise from a read error, as a much more abundant clone is one base away. This sample also contains other DNA sequences that code for the same CDR3. The rearrangement uses TRDV2 and TRDJ1, with TRDD3 matching 10 bases. Germline trimming cut 3 bases from V and 0 bases from J; bases unmatched to any gene: 21. Looked up from germline, CDR1 is GEAIGNYY and CDR2 is EKD. The CDR3 runs 21 residues. The CDR3 reads CACDRVGRRLGDRSHTDKLIF. The CDR3 DNA sequence: TGTGCCTGTGACCGGGTTGGTCGTAGGCTGGGGGATAGATCCCACACCGATAAACTCATCTTT.

This clone was recorded a few times. A read error is the likely source, as a far larger clone sits one nucleotide away. The sample has other DNA sequences that encode this CDR3 too. The chain has TRDV2 and TRDJ1; the match to TRDD3 covers 11 bases. This CDR3 is built from 17 residues. Germline CDR1 is GEAIGNYY and CDR2 is EKD. CDR3 residues: CACDNLRAGGYTDKLIF. The DNA of the CDR3 is TGTGCCTGTGACAACTTAAGGGCTGGGGGATACACTGATAAACTCATCTTT.

By its share, this clone is large. Other DNA sequences in this sample translate to the same CDR3. V usage is TRDV2 and J usage is TRDJ1; no firm D call. CDR3 length: 17 amino acids. Looked up from germline, CDR1 is GEAIGNYY and CDR2 is EKD. V was shortened by 0 bases and J by 2 bases, with 18 bases between the two germline ends. For the CDR3, the DNA is TGTGCCTGTGACACCGTTGGCCGACACATAGCTACCGATAAACTCATCTTT. Protein sequence: CACDTVGRHIATDKLIF.

Of note for this clone: A read error is likely here: a far larger clone is one base away. Other DNA sequences from this sample encode an identical CDR3 as well. The chain couples TRDV2 to TRDJ1, with 10 bases matching TRDD3. The CDR3 has 16 amino acids. Germline V gene sequence: CDR1 GEAIGNYY, CDR2 EKD. V dropped 0 bases and J dropped 3; count of bases not matched to a gene: 6. The CDR3 coding sequence is TGTGCCTGTGACACCGTGGGGGGATACGCTTCCGATAAACTCATCTTT. Translated, it gives CACDTVGGYASDKLIF.

This clone was observed a few times. A much bigger clone sits one base away, suggesting this may be a read error. Other DNA sequences in the sample encode the same CDR3. The chain employs TRDV2 and TRDJ1, with a weak D call TRDD2 (7 bases). CDR1 and CDR2 (germline): GEAIGNYY, EKD. CDR3 length equals 20 residues. V lost 1 base and J 9 bases, leaving 35 bases between the germline ends. The CDR3 region has the DNA TGTGCCTGTGACACTCTCCGATACAGCCTTCCTCTGGGTGATACGCAGGAACTCATCTTT. Translating gives CACDTLRYSLPLGDTQELIF.

This clone was observed a handful of times. This may arise from a read error, as a much more abundant clone is one base away. This CDR3 is also generated by other DNA sequences in the sample. The V call is TRDV2, the J call TRDJ3; 13 bases are shared with TRDD3. This CDR3 is built from 20 residues. Germline V gene lookup returns CDR1 GEAIGNYY and CDR2 EKD. CDR3 in DNA: TGCGCCTGTGACACATTACTGGGGGATACGCCGATCCGGGACACCCGACAGATGTTTTTC. It yields the protein CACDTLLGDTPIRDTRQMFF.

This clone is labeled as medium-sized. This CDR3 is also generated by other DNA sequences in the sample. The gene calls are TRDV2 and TRDJ3; 10 nucleotides agree with TRDD3. V gave up 5 bases and J gave up 1 base; unmatched junction bases: 7. From germline, CDR1 is GEAIGNYY and CDR2 EKD. This CDR3 is 18 amino acids long. CDR3 region: CACAPLGDGSWDTRQMFF. The CDR3 DNA sequence: TGTGCCTGTGCCCCACTGGGGGATGGATCCTGGGACACCCGACAGATGTTTTTC.

A few counts support this clone. A much larger clonotype is one base distant, so this may be a read error. The rearrangement uses TRDV2 and TRDJ3; 12 nucleotides align to TRDD3. V gave up 2 bases and J gave up 0 bases; unmatched junction bases: 13. CDR1 and CDR2 (germline): GEAIGNYY, EKD. The CDR3 is made up of 22 amino acids. Here the CDR3 reads CACDIILGDTSGSSWDTRQMFF. CDR3 nucleotide sequence: TGTGCCTGTGACATCATACTGGGGGATACCAGTGGGAGCTCCTGGGACACCCGACAGATGTTTTTC.

To note about this clone: A far bigger clonotype differs at one base, so this is likely a read error. Other DNA sequences in this sample translate to the same CDR3. V usage is TRDV2 and J usage is TRDJ3; the D gene is possibly TRDD3 (5 bases). The CDR3 has 18 residues. Germline CDR1 and CDR2: GEAIGNYY and EKD. As DNA, the CDR3 is TGTGCCTGTGACGGTGCGGGGTCCAGCTCCTGGGACACCCGACAGATGTTCTTC. Protein: CACDGAGSSSWDTRQMFF.

Turning to this clone: Since a far larger clone is one base different, this is likely a read error. V gene TRDV2 combines with J gene TRDJ1, with 10 nucleotides matching TRDD3. Germline V gene data show CDR1 as GEAIGNYY and CDR2 as EKD. The CDR3 runs to 24 residues. The CDR3 DNA reads as TGTGCCTGTGACACCGAAACTGGGGGATGCGCTTCAGTTTTCAAACTACCGTACACCGATGAACTCATCTTT. This translates into CACDTETGGCASVFKLPYTDELIF.

With regard to this clone: The amino acid sequence in TCRdb belongs to a much larger clone and departs from this DNA's translation at residue 10, likely a sequencing read error; the sequence shown is translated from the DNA. The chain has TRDV2 and TRDJ1, with TRDD3 matching over 7 bases. Unmatched junction bases numbered 17, after V lost 0 bases and J lost 2 bases. The CDR3 contains 19 residues. Germline V lookup: CDR1 GEAIGNYY, CDR2 EKD. As DNA, the CDR3 is TGTGCCTGTGACACCGTCCGTGGGGGACACGCCATCCAGACCGATAAACTCATCTTT. Residues: CACDTVRGGHAIQTDKLIF.

Turning to this clone: This is likely an artifact of a read error, given a far larger clone one base away. V is TRDV2 and J is TRDJ1; 7 bases agree with TRDD3. Germline-derived CDR1 and CDR2 are GEAIGNYY and EKD. The CDR3 extends over 15 amino acids. DNA of the CDR3: TGTGCCTGTGACAAGGTGGGGGAAAACACCGATAAACCCATCTTT. Translated, it gives CACDKVGENTDKPIF.

The chain employs TRDV2 and TRDJ2; 7 bases are a match to TRDD3. The CDR3 has 17 amino acids. From germline, CDR1 is GEAIGNYY and CDR2 EKD. V gave up 3 bases and J gave up 0 bases; unmatched junction bases: 9. CDR3 nucleotides: TGTGCCTGTGACCCGATGGGGGACCCCGCTTTGACAGCACAACTCTTCTTT. Amino acid sequence: CACDPMGDPALTAQLFF.

This CDR3 reads CALGELTDWGAMCTDKLIF. The CDR3 DNA reads TGTGCTCTTGGGGAACTTACAGACTGGGGGGCGATGTGCACCGATAAACTCATCTTT. The J gene is TRDJ1, the V gene TRDV1; 8 bases match TRDD3. There are 19 residues in the CDR3. The V segment lost 0 bases and the J segment 1 base; nucleotides outside the gene matches: 13. Germline V gene sequence: CDR1 TSWWSYY, CDR2 QGS.

There are a few counts of this clone. The chain couples TRDV1 to TRDJ1; 9 positions match TRDD3. V dropped 4 bases and J dropped 8; count of bases not matched to a gene: 11. The germline V gene has CDR1 TSWWSYY and CDR2 QGS. The CDR3 extends over 15 amino acids. The CDR3: CALGGDPYWGRKLIF. The DNA for the CDR3 is TGTGCTCTTGGGGGGGATCCCTACTGGGGGAGAAAACTCATCTTT.

This clone was seen a few times. With only one base between it and a far larger clone, this is likely a read error. The chain joins TRDV2 to TRDJ1, with 8 nucleotides matching TRDD3. This CDR3 is built from 16 residues. V was clipped by 1 base and J by 0 bases; unmatched bases: 6. Germline V gene sequence: CDR1 GEAIGNYY, CDR2 EKD. Here the CDR3 reads CACDTLGEGDTDKLIF. The CDR3 DNA reads TGTGCCTGTGACACGCTGGGGGAAGGGGACACCGATAAACTCATCTTT.

This clone was seen a handful of times. Given a far larger clone just one base away, this is likely a sequencing read error. V gene TRDV2 combines with J gene TRDJ3; 10 nucleotides match TRDD3. The CDR3 consists of 22 residues. V lost 3 bases to trimming and J lost 0 bases; unmatched junction nucleotides: 16. The germline V gene encodes CDR1 GEAIGNYY and CDR2 EKD. The CDR3 nucleotides are TGTGCCTGTGACTCGACTGGGGGATGCTCCGGGGAAAGCTCCTGGGACACCCGACAGATGTTTTTC. It codes for CACDSTGGCSGESSWDTRQMFF.